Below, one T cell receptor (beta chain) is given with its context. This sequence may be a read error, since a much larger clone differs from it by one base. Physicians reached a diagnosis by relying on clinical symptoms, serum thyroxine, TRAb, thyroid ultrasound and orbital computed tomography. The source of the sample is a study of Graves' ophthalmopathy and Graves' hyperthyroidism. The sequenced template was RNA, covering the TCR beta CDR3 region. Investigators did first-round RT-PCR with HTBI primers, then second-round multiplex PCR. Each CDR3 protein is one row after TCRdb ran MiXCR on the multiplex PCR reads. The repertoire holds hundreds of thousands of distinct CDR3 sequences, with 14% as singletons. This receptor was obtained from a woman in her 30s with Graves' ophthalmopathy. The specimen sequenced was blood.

CDR3 DNA sequence: TGTGCCAGCAGTTACGCGACAAAATACTTCTACGAGCAGTACTTC. Translated: CASSYATKYFYEQYF. The genes are TRBV6-2 or TRBV6-3 and TRBJ2-7, with no clear D. This CDR3 has 15 amino acids. Germline CDR1 and CDR2: MNHEY and SVGEGT. Trimming took off 2 bases at V and 3 bases at J, with 14 bases between the two ends.